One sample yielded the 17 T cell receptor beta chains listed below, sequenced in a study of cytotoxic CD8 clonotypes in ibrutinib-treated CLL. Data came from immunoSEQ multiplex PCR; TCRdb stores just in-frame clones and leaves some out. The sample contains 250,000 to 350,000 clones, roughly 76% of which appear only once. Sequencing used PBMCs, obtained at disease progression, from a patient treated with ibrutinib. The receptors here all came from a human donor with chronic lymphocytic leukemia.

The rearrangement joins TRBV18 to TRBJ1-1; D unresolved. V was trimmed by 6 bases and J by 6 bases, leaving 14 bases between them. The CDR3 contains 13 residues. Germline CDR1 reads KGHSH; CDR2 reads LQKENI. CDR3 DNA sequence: TGTGCCAGCTCCTCAGCGAGGCTAGCTGAAGCTTTCTTT. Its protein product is CASSSARLAEAFF.

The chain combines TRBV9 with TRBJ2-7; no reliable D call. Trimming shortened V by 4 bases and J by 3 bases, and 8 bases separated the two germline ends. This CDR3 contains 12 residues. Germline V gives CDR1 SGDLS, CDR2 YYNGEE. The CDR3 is CASSPGYYEQYF. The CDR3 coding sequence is TGTGCCAGCAGCCCCGGTTACTACGAGCAGTACTTC.

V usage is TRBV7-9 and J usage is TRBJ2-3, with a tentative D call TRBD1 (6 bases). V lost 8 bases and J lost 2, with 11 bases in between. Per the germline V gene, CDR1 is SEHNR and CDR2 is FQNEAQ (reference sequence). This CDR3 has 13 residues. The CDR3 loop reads CASGAGDTDTQYF. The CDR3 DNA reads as TGTGCCAGCGGGGCAGGGGACACAGATACGCAGTATTTT.

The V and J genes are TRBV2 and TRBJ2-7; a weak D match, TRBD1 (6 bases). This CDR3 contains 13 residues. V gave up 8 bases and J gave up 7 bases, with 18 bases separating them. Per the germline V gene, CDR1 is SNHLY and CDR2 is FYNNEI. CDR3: CASGGQGPWEQYF. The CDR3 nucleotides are TGTGCCAGCGGGGGCCAGGGCCCTTGGGAGCAGTACTTC.

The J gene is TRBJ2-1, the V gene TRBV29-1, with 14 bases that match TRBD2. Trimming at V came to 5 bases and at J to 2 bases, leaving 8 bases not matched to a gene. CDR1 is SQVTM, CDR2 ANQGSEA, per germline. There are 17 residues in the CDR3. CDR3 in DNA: TGCAGCGTTCCCGGGACTAGCGGGAGATTTGCCTACAATGAGCAGTTCTTC. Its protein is CSVPGTSGRFAYNEQFF.

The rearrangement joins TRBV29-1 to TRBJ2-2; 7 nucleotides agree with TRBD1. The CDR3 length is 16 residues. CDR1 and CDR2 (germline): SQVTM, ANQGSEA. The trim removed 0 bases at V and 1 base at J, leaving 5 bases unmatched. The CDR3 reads CSVEDMTGQNTGELFF. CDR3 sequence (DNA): TGCAGCGTTGAAGATATGACAGGGCAGAACACCGGGGAGCTGTTTTTT.

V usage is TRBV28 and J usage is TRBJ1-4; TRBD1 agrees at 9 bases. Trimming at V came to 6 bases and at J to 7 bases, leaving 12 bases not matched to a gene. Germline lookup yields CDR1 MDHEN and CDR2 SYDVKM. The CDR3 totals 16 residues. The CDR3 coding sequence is TGTGCCAGCAGGGCAGCTGACAGGGGGGGCGGTGAAAAACTGTTTTTT. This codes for CASRAADRGGGEKLFF.

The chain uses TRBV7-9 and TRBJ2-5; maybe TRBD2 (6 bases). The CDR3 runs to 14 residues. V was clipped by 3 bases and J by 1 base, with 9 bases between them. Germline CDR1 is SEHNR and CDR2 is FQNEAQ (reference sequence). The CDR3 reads CASSLGGLQETQYF. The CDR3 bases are TGTGCCAGCAGCTTGGGGGGACTCCAAGAGACCCAGTACTTC.

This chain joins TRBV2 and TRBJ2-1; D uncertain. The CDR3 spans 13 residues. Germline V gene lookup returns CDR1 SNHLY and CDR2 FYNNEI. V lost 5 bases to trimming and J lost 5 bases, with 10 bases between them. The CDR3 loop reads CASSPEYHNEQFF. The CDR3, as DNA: TGTGCCAGCAGTCCGGAGTATCACAATGAGCAGTTCTTC.

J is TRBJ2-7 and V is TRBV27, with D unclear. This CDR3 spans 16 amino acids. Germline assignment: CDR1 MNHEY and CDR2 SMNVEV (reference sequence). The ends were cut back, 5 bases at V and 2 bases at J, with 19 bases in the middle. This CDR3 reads CASSPPLKSTPYEQYF. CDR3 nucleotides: TGTGCCAGCAGTCCACCTCTGAAGTCGACCCCCTACGAGCAGTACTTC.

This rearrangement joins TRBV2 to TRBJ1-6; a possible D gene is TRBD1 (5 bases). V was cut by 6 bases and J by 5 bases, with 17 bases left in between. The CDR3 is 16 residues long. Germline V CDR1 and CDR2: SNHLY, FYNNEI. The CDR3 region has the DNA TGTGCCAGCAGCCGGGGCCATATACTGAATAATTCACCCCTCCACTTT. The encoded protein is CASSRGHILNNSPLHF.

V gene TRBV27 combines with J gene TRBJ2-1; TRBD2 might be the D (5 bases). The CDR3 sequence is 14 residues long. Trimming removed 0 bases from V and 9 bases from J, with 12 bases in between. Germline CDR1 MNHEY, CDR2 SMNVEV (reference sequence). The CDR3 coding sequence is TGTGCCAGCAGTTTATCGCCCGAGGGCAGTGAGCAGTTCTTC. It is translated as CASSLSPEGSEQFF.

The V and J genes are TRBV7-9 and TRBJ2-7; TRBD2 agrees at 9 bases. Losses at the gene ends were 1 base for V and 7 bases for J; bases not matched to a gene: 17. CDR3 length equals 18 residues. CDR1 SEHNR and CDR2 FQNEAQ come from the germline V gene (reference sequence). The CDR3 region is CASSLVPVAGARRSEQYF. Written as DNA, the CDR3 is TGTGCCAGCAGCTTAGTCCCCGTAGCGGGGGCGAGACGGAGTGAGCAGTACTTC.

CDR3 region: CASRWRNTGELFF. CDR3 coding DNA: TGCGCCAGCAGGTGGAGGAACACCGGGGAGCTGTTTTTT. V gene TRBV5-1 combines with J gene TRBJ2-2, with unresolved D. Germline CDR1 SGHRS, CDR2 YFSETQ. Trimming pared 5 bases from V and 1 base from J, leaving 6 bases between. This CDR3 spans 13 amino acids.

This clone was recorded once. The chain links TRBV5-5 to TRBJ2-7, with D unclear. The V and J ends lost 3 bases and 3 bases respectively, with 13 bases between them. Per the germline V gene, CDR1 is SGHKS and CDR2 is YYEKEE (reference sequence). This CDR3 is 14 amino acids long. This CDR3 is CASSYRVRSYEQYF. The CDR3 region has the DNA TGTGCCAGCAGCTACCGGGTCAGAAGCTACGAGCAGTACTTC.

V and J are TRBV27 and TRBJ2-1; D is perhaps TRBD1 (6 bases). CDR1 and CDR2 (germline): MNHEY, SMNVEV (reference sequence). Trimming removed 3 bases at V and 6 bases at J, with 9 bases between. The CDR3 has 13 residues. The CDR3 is CASSFIGGNEQFF. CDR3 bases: TGTGCCAGCAGTTTTATAGGGGGCAATGAGCAGTTCTTC.

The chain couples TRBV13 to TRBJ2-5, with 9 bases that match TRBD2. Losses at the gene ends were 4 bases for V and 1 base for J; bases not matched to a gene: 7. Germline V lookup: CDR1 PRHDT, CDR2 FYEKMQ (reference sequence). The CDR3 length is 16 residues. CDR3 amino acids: CASSWRSGGFQETQYF. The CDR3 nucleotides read TGTGCCAGCAGCTGGCGGAGCGGGGGGTTCCAAGAGACCCAGTACTTC.